This T cell receptor (beta chain) was found in a study of identical twins. This clonotype turned up a few times. The CDR3 extends over 13 amino acids. V trimming: 0 bases; J trimming: 9 bases; junction bases outside the gene matches: 3. Germline values: CDR1 SGHRS, CDR2 YFSETQ. TCRdb passed the 5' RACE reads through MiXCR, listing each CDR3 protein once. The top ten hold approximately 0.48% of the sample, which has approximately 550,000 distinct CDR3 sequences, 20% to 25% seen once. These data were likewise used in another study, on yellow fever vaccine responses in identical twins.

Sequenced sample: CD4+ T cells sorted from blood. The V and J genes are TRBV5-1 and TRBJ2-1; 7 nucleotides align to TRBD1. The sequence was collected from a woman between 18 and 29 years old in good health. For the CDR3, the DNA is TGCGCCAGCAGCTTGGGAGACAGGGTTGAGCAGTTCTTC. This gives the protein CASSLGDRVEQFF.